This section outlines one TCR beta chain sequence together with its context. Its specificity is unknown. The data were taken from a study of T-cell reconstitution after alpha-beta-depleted transplantation in children. Findings and limits, study-wide: The origin of high day-60 TCRbeta diversity in some patients lay in surviving recipient T cells and thymic progenitors. In patients about two months after transplant, alpha-beta T cells reportedly arose from several hundred expanded graft clones.

The TCRbeta library incorporated unique molecular identifiers. One entry per CDR3 protein, called by TCRdb with MiXCR from the PCR reads. The repertoire holds just under 250,000 distinct CDR3 sequences, about a quarter seen once, with 2% to 3% in the top ten. The CDR3 spans 16 residues. The V end lost 3 bases, the J end lost 2 bases, and 15 bases lay between the germline ends. This sequence joins TRBV23-1 and TRBJ2-3; TRBD1 or TRBD2 may be the D gene (5 bases each). TRBV23-1 is an ORF, and what it does is uncertain. The receptor was derived from a girl aged 2 to 9 with Fanconi anemia, due to receive a stem cell transplant. The specimen comprised PBMCs, sampled before TCRalphabeta/CD19-depleted stem cell transplant. CDR3 nucleotides: TGCGCCAGCAGTCATGGATCCGGGACCCCCACAGATACGCAGTATTTT. Translation: CASSHGSGTPTDTQYF.